Below are 32 T cell receptor beta chains sequenced from a single sample in a study of post-analysis software for immune sequencing data. Study outcomes and limitations: A handful of TRBV segments, including TRBV5-6, TRBV5-1 and TRBV20-1, were more frequent in patients than controls.

These receptors have no identified antigens. Unique molecular identifiers featured in each of the TCR beta cDNA libraries. A single record per CDR3 protein comes from TCRdb applying MiXCR to the PCR reads. The table includes roughly 570,000 distinct CDR3 sequences, roughly 34% detected once. What was sequenced was blood. The source of these receptors is a girl under 18 with multiple sclerosis.

A few counts support this clonotype. This chain links TRBV5-1 with TRBJ2-1; 10 nucleotides match TRBD1. CDR1 and CDR2 from the germline V gene are SGHRS and YFSETQ. This CDR3 contains 18 residues. The V gene end was trimmed by 3 bases and the J gene end by 0 bases; junction bases not matched to a gene: 9. The CDR3 is CASSSIGTGVSSYNEQFF. CDR3 coding DNA: TGCGCCAGCAGCTCGATTGGGACAGGGGTAAGCTCCTACAATGAGCAGTTCTTC.

This clonotype has a handful of counts. V is TRBV7-9 and J is TRBJ1-2; D uncertain. Trimming cost V 5 bases and J 8 bases, with 12 bases left between them. The CDR3 has 12 amino acids. Germline assignment: CDR1 SEHNR and CDR2 FQNEAQ (reference sequence). CDR3 nucleotide sequence: TGTGCCAGCAGCGCCGAGGCGGGAGGCTACACCTTC. This sequence encodes CASSAEAGGYTF.

The rearrangement joins TRBV5-1 to TRBJ2-3, with D uncertain. CDR3 length equals 14 residues. Germline V gene lookup returns CDR1 SGHRS and CDR2 YFSETQ. Trimming cost V 3 bases and J 12 bases, with 20 bases left between them. The CDR3 DNA is TGCGCCAGCAGCTGGGCCGATTACACAGATGCACAGTATTTT. Translating it yields CASSWADYTDAQYF.

The chain uses TRBV27 and TRBJ2-5; D is perhaps TRBD2 (5 bases). The germline V gene encodes CDR1 MNHEY and CDR2 SMNVEV (reference sequence). V lost 4 bases and J 5 bases, leaving 14 bases between the germline ends. This CDR3 comprises 14 residues. CDR3 region: CASSSRPSSETQYF. In DNA form, the CDR3 reads TGTGCCAGCAGTTCCCGACCTAGCTCGGAGACCCAGTACTTC.

The rearrangement links TRBV2 to TRBJ1-1; D gene unclear. Trimming cost V 9 bases and J 0 bases, with 11 bases left between them. Per the germline V gene, CDR1 is SNHLY and CDR2 is FYNNEI. The CDR3 spans 13 residues. The CDR3 region has the DNA TGTGCCAGTGGAGAACAGATGAACACTGAAGCTTTCTTT. Translation: CASGEQMNTEAFF.

In its sample, this clonotype was seen a few times. The chain couples TRBV5-1 to TRBJ2-3; D is possibly TRBD1 or TRBD2 (5 bases each). The CDR3 length is 14 residues. Trimming removed 2 bases at V and 2 bases at J, with 9 bases between. The germline gives CDR1 SGHRS, CDR2 YFSETQ. CDR3 DNA: TGCGCCAGCAGCTTTGCCGGGGCCACAGATACGCAGTATTTT. Amino acids: CASSFAGATDTQYF.

This clonotype was counted between two and nine times. This chain connects TRBV5-1 to TRBJ2-5, with TRBD2 matching 9 bases. Germline values: CDR1 SGHRS, CDR2 YFSETQ. This CDR3 is 15 amino acids long. The ends lost 0 bases at V and 2 bases at J; junction bases unmatched: 2. The CDR3 reads CASSLETSGQETQYF. The CDR3 DNA reads TGCGCCAGCAGCTTGGAGACTAGCGGACAAGAGACCCAGTACTTC.

This clonotype has a handful of counts. A much larger clone lies a single base off, so this may be a read error. The CDR3 DNA sequence: TGTGCCAGCGGCTTAGGGCACCTCTATGGCTACACCTTC. Protein product: CASGLGHLYGYTF. The chain combines TRBV7-3 with TRBJ1-2, with D uncertain. The CDR3 contains 13 residues. Looked up from germline, CDR1 is SGHTA and CDR2 is FQGTGA.

J is TRBJ2-1 and V is TRBV6-5; 10 bases are a match to TRBD2. V trimming: 10 bases; J trimming: 6 bases; junction bases outside the gene matches: 12. Germline V gene sequence: CDR1 MNHEY, CDR2 SVGAGI. This CDR3 is 15 amino acids long. The CDR3 bases are TGTGCCAAGAAGCGAGCGGGGGGGCTTGGCAATGAGCAGTTCTTC. Its translation: CAKKRAGGLGNEQFF.

This chain links TRBV29-1 with TRBJ1-5; unclear D gene. The germline gives CDR1 SQVTM, CDR2 ANQGSEA. Trimming took 4 bases from V and 4 from J, leaving 8 bases between them. There are 12 residues in the CDR3. In DNA form, the CDR3 reads TGCAGCGTTGGCCTCAAAAATCAGCCCCAGCATTTT. This sequence encodes CSVGLKNQPQHF. Full variable domain (outside the CDR3, taken from reference TRBV29-1 and TRBJ1-5): SAVISQKPSRDICQRGTSLTIQCQVDSQVTMMFWYRQQPGQSLTLIATANQGSEATYESGFVIDKFPISRPNLTFSTLTVSNMSPEDSSIYLCSVGLKNQPQHFGDGTRLSIL.

This clonotype was picked up a small number of times. The chain joins TRBV2 to TRBJ2-3; D is unresolved. Between the trimmed V and J ends, which lost 4 bases and 7 bases, there was a span of 12 bases. There are 13 residues in the CDR3. The germline V gene encodes CDR1 SNHLY and CDR2 FYNNEI. The CDR3 sequence: CASSGHDRHTQYF. The CDR3 bases are TGTGCCAGCAGTGGGCACGACCGGCATACGCAGTATTTT.

Regarding this clonotype: The junction departs from the called germline gene at one end, perhaps through a read error. The chain combines TRBV5-1 with TRBJ2-1; 9 bases fit TRBD2. CDR3 length: 14 amino acids. Germline V gene data show CDR1 as SGHRS and CDR2 as YFSETQ. CDR3: CASSLGLAVNEQFF. The CDR3 DNA is TGTGCCAGCAGCTTGGGACTAGCAGTCAATGAGCAGTTCTTC.

This chain connects TRBV10-3 to TRBJ2-7, with TRBD1 identical over 8 bases. Germline V gene sequence: CDR1 ENHRY, CDR2 SYGVKD. V shed 1 base and J 2 bases; nucleotides not matched to a gene: 4. The CDR3 length is 15 residues. CDR3 sequence: CAISEWGTGAYEQYF. CDR3 sequence (DNA): TGTGCCATCAGTGAGTGGGGGACAGGAGCCTACGAGCAGTACTTC.

This clonotype has a handful of counts. This rearrangement joins TRBV6-5 to TRBJ2-1, with 11 bases identical to TRBD1. V trimming: 2 bases; J trimming: 8 bases; junction bases outside the gene matches: 2. CDR3 length: 14 amino acids. Germline V gene sequence: CDR1 MNHEY, CDR2 SVGAGI. Written as DNA, the CDR3 is TGTGCCAGCAGTTACGGACAGGGGGCCTATGAGCAGTTCTTC. It is translated as CASSYGQGAYEQFF.

V usage is TRBV7-9 and J usage is TRBJ2-5; D may be TRBD1 (5 bases). Trimming shortened V by 7 bases and J by 0 bases, and 12 bases separated the two germline ends. The CDR3 runs 14 residues. Germline V gives CDR1 SEHNR, CDR2 FQNEAQ (reference sequence). The CDR3 sequence is CASTPGFYQETQYF. Here the CDR3 DNA reads TGTGCCAGCACCCCAGGGTTTTACCAAGAGACCCAGTACTTC.

The chain combines TRBV18 with TRBJ2-1; TRBD1 agrees at 8 bases. There are 16 residues in the CDR3. V dropped 3 bases and J dropped 7; count of bases not matched to a gene: 11. The germline gives CDR1 KGHSH, CDR2 LQKENI. CDR3 DNA: TGTGCCAGCTCACCTGCAGGCGGACAGGGTTTGAATGAGCAGTTCTTC. Amino acids: CASSPAGGQGLNEQFF.

Details on this clonotype: Compared with germline, one end of the junction differs, possibly owing to a read error. The chain is built from TRBV24-1 and TRBJ2-5; 10 bases line up with TRBD1. The germline CDR1 and CDR2 sequences are KGHDR and SFDVKD. The CDR3 runs 15 residues. The CDR3 nucleotides are TGTGCCACCAGTGTTGGGACAGGGGTTACAGAGACCCAATACTTC. It yields the protein CATSVGTGVTETQYF.

In this sample, this clonotype turned up a few times. It may be a read error: a sequence one base away is much more abundant. The chain links TRBV6-2 or TRBV6-3 to TRBJ2-5; D uncertain. Germline CDR1 MNHEY, CDR2 SVGEGT. This CDR3 has 12 amino acids. The V end lost 6 bases, the J end lost 11 bases, and 16 bases lay between the germline ends. The CDR3 nucleotides are TGTGCCAGCAGCTTCGCCGGAGAGGAACAGTACTTC. Its protein product is CASSFAGEEQYF.

The V and J genes are TRBV19 and TRBJ2-1; D gene ambiguous. This CDR3 comprises 15 residues. Looked up from germline, CDR1 is LNHDA and CDR2 is SQIVND (reference sequence). The V end was cut by 1 base, the J end by 0 bases, with 7 bases between. The CDR3 here is CASSIADSSYNEQFF. The DNA of the CDR3 is TGTGCCAGTAGTATAGCGGATAGCTCCTACAATGAGCAGTTCTTC.

This clonotype was detected a few times. J is TRBJ2-7 and V is TRBV20-1, with 9 bases that match TRBD2. V was clipped by 6 bases and J by 6 bases; unmatched bases: 21. Looked up from germline, CDR1 is DFQATT and CDR2 is SNEGSKA (reference sequence). There are 17 residues in the CDR3. The CDR3 here is CSAEPEVSGAGGTEQYF. The CDR3 coding sequence is TGCAGTGCCGAGCCTGAAGTGTCCGGAGCGGGGGGCACCGAGCAGTACTTC.

The rearrangement joins TRBV5-6 to TRBJ1-1; D call uncertain. The CDR3 length is 15 residues. CDR1 is SGHDT, CDR2 YYEEEE, per germline. Trimming pared 2 bases from V and 1 base from J, leaving 12 bases between. CDR3 protein: CASSLGWGTNTEAFF. The CDR3 DNA sequence: TGTGCCAGCAGCTTAGGATGGGGTACGAACACTGAAGCTTTCTTT.

With respect to this clonotype: A junction end diverges from the germline sequence, so it may reflect a read error. The chain employs TRBV6-5 and TRBJ2-5; a weak D match, TRBD2 (5 bases). Germline lookup yields CDR1 MNHEY and CDR2 SVGAGI. The CDR3 runs 14 residues. CDR3 sequence reads: CASSYRLERETQYF. CDR3 nucleotide sequence: TGTGCCAGTAGTTACCGACTCGAGCGGGAGACCCAGTACTTC.

A few counts support this clonotype. The chain links TRBV10-3 to TRBJ2-1; 11 nucleotides agree with TRBD2. The CDR3 spans 16 residues. In germline, CDR1 is ENHRY, CDR2 SYGVKD. V shed 5 bases, J shed 5 bases, and the junction held 8 bases outside the gene matches. The CDR3 bases are TGTGCCATCAGTAAACTAGCGGGGGCCGTAAACAATGAGCAGTTCTTC. Translation gives CAISKLAGAVNNEQFF.

The gene calls are TRBV3-1 and TRBJ1-2, with D uncertain. This CDR3 spans 12 amino acids. Between the trimmed V and J ends, which lost 6 bases and 1 base, there was a span of 6 bases. The germline V gene has CDR1 LGHDT and CDR2 YNNKEL (reference sequence). CDR3 sequence: CASRDYNYGYTF. In DNA form, the CDR3 reads TGTGCCAGCAGGGACTATAACTATGGCTACACCTTC.

This chain connects TRBV11-2 to TRBJ2-6, with D perhaps matching TRBD1 (5 bases). Germline CDR1 and CDR2: SGHAT and FQNNGV. CDR3 length: 18 amino acids. The V and J ends lost 1 base and 0 bases respectively, with 13 bases between them. The CDR3 here is CASSLGMGPYSGANVLTF. For the CDR3, the DNA is TGTGCCAGCAGCTTAGGGATGGGGCCCTACTCTGGGGCCAACGTCCTGACTTTC.

The V gene is TRBV29-1, the J gene TRBJ1-2; 10 bases fit TRBD1. There are 15 residues in the CDR3. The V gene end was trimmed by 1 base and the J gene end by 7 bases; junction bases not matched to a gene: 9. From germline, CDR1 is SQVTM and CDR2 ANQGSEA. The CDR3 loop is CSVEGFGQGVGGYTF. The CDR3 DNA reads as TGCAGCGTTGAAGGCTTTGGACAGGGGGTTGGTGGCTACACCTTC.

The chain links TRBV20-1 to TRBJ2-7; D possibly uses TRBD1 or TRBD2 (5 bases each). Trimming took off 1 base at V and 2 bases at J, with 15 bases between the two ends. Germline V gives CDR1 DFQATT, CDR2 SNEGSKA (reference sequence). There are 15 residues in the CDR3. CDR3 in DNA: TGCAGTGCTAGAGGAGAGGGGCACCGTACCTACGAGCAGTACTTC. It yields the protein CSARGEGHRTYEQYF.

There are a few counts of this clonotype. The chain combines TRBV11-2 with TRBJ2-5, with 12 positions matching TRBD1. The last part of the DNA fits TRBJ2-7 better; the J call may be wrong. CDR3 size: 15 residues. Germline CDR1 and CDR2: SGHAT and FQNNGV. CDR3 region: CASSLVGTGGGEQYF. CDR3 DNA sequence: TGTGCCAGCAGCTTAGTTGGGACAGGGGGCGGCGAGCAGTACTTC.

This clonotype has a single count. The chain combines TRBV10-3 with TRBJ2-2; D might be TRBD1 or TRBD2, each matching 5 bases. The V end lost 0 bases, the J end lost 3 bases, and 11 bases lay between the germline ends. The CDR3 runs 16 residues. In germline, CDR1 is ENHRY, CDR2 SYGVKD. The chain's CDR3 is CAISESRLGDTGELFF. CDR3 DNA: TGTGCCATCAGTGAGTCACGCCTGGGGGACACCGGGGAGCTGTTTTTT.

This clonotype showed up just a few times. This chain connects TRBV7-2 to TRBJ2-2; D might be TRBD2 (5 bases). Germline V gene sequence: CDR1 SGHTA, CDR2 FQGNSA. The V end lost 5 bases, the J end lost 8 bases, and 9 bases lay between the germline ends. The CDR3 sequence is 12 residues long. CDR3 loop: CASSRTRGELFF. The DNA of the CDR3 is TGTGCCAGCAGCAGAACTAGGGGGGAGCTGTTTTTT.

The chain is built from TRBV6-1 and TRBJ1-5, with 11 positions matching TRBD1. V lost 0 bases and J lost 6; bases outside the gene matches: 4. Germline V gene data show CDR1 as MNHNS and CDR2 as SASEGT. This CDR3 has 16 amino acids. This chain's CDR3 is CASSEARGQGGQPQHF. In nucleotides, the CDR3 is TGTGCCAGCAGTGAAGCGCGGGGACAGGGGGGTCAGCCCCAGCATTTT.

This clonotype was seen a few times. The CDR3 reads CASSSPGLPTDTQYF. The CDR3 DNA reads as TGTGCCAGCAGCTCCCCGGGACTACCCACAGATACGCAGTATTTT. The chain joins TRBV7-2 to TRBJ2-3; 7 bases match TRBD2. Unmatched junction bases numbered 6, after V lost 4 bases and J lost 2 bases. Germline CDR1 SGHTA, CDR2 FQGNSA. The CDR3 extends over 15 amino acids.